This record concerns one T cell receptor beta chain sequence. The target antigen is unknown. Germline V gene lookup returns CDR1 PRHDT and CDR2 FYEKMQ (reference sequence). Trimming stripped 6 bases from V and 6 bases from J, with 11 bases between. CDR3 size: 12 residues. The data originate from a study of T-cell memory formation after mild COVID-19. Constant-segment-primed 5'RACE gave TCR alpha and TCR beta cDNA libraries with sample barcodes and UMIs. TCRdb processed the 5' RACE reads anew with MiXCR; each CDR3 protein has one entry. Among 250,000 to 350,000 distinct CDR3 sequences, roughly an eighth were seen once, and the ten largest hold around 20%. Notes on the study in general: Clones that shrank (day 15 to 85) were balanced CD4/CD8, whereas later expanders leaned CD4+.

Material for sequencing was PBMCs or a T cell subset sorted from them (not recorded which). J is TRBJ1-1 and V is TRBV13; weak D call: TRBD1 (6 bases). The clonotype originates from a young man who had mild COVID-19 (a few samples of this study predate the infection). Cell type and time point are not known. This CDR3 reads CASRRGGAEAFF. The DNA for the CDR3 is TGTGCCAGCAGACGAGGGGGGGCTGAAGCTTTCTTT.